A selection of T cell receptor beta chains follows, all from one sample in a study of cytomegalovirus exposure and HLA in healthy donors. The protocol was immunoSEQ multiplex PCR, while the TCRdb copy is restricted to in-frame clones and leaves out a portion. Of approximately 210,000 clones detected, about four fifths appear once; the ten largest clones hold over 1.5%. Sequenced material: PBMCs. These receptors all come from a girl under 18 in good health and CMV-seropositive. The CDR3 runs from the conserved cysteine through the conserved F or W. Each record gives: V gene, clone size, CDR3 length, J gene, D gene, CDR3 protein. D genes are given only for firm matches. A row's size may be missing; if present it is once, few, many or a size class.

TRBV4-3	NA	14	TRBJ2-7	NA	CASSQGQALGEQYF
TRBV9	NA	15	TRBJ2-4	NA	CASSVGSQGLNIQYF
TRBV27	NA	14	TRBJ2-7	NA	CASSLFSEPYEQYF
TRBV4-3	NA	17	TRBJ2-2	TRBD2	CASSLIYSGGDTGELFF
TRBV6-5	NA	15	TRBJ1-1	NA	CASSTATARNTEAFF
TRBV27	NA	13	TRBJ2-5	NA	CASSTEGYRTQYF
TRBV14	NA	16	TRBJ2-7	TRBD2	CASSQLSAGGYYEQYF
TRBV10-2	NA	13	TRBJ1-1	NA	CASSNTRNTEAFF
TRBV29-1	once	15	TRBJ2-5	TRBD2	CSVGTSGIHRETQYF
TRBV19	NA	16	TRBJ2-7	TRBD2	CASRITTSGGAYEQYF
TRBV6-5	NA	15	TRBJ2-7	NA	CASSYQTGLSYEQYF
TRBV4-3	NA	17	TRBJ2-3	TRBD1	CASSQEGTGRFTDTQYF
TRBV5-1	once	15	TRBJ2-7	TRBD1	CASSLAGQGTREQYF
TRBV19	NA	15	TRBJ1-5	TRBD1	CASSPGTGFGQPQHF
TRBV27	NA	16	TRBJ2-5	TRBD2	CASSLTWTSWAETQYF
TRBV6-6	few	13	TRBJ2-6	NA	CAAEEPGANVLTF
TRBV2	NA	13	TRBJ2-7	TRBD1	CASSRTGAPEQYF
TRBV7-2	NA	15	TRBJ2-4	TRBD1	CASSSMGQGIDIQYF
TRBV6-1	NA	14	TRBJ2-3	NA	CASSVTGHTDTQYF
TRBV12-5	NA	19	TRBJ2-2	NA	CASGFRDKRMGSNTGELFF
TRBV9	NA	14	TRBJ1-5	NA	CASSPGDSNQPQHF
TRBV4-3	once	16	TRBJ2-3	TRBD2	CASSPRVAGLTDTQYF
TRBV10-3	NA	13	TRBJ2-3	NA	CATGGPSTDTQYF
TRBV2	few	11	TRBJ2-7	NA	CASSWSGEQYF
TRBV27	NA	19	TRBJ2-1	TRBD2	CASSLSVRGWRGDFGGQFF
TRBV6-6	NA	14	TRBJ1-6	TRBD1	CASSLGQGNSPLHF
TRBV7-2	NA	15	TRBJ2-1	TRBD1	CASSPSGQGGNEQFF
TRBV30	NA	18	TRBJ2-6	TRBD1	CAWSVRGQGVSGANVLTF
TRBV5-1	NA	17	TRBJ2-7	TRBD2	CASSHGTSGVPPLEPDF
TRBV6-5	NA	15	TRBJ2-1	TRBD1	CASSPRTGGSNEQFF
TRBV7-6	NA	17	TRBJ2-3	TRBD2	CASSLGGAGGVLDTQYF
TRBV18	NA	15	TRBJ1-2	NA	CASSPGEGGVYGYTF
TRBV4-2	once	17	TRBJ2-3	TRBD2	CASSQDLAGGPTDTQYF